In this sample, the clone carrying this TCR beta chain turned up many times. As yet, its antigen is unknown. TCRdb recomputed calls from the reads with MiXCR, one row per CDR3 protein. The sample holds 200,000 to 300,000 distinct CDR3 sequences, approximately 7% seen once. These data are taken from a study of T cell repertoires in cytomegalovirus infection. Study details: Based on public TCR beta signatures, there were indications of CMV infection and of a matching HLA type.

This CDR3 comprises 15 residues. Per germline, CDR1 SGHTA and CDR2 FQGNSA. Trimming cost V 3 bases and J 0 bases, with 11 bases left between them. Findings and limits, study-wide: Ex vivo, HLA-C-restricted CMV-specific TCR beta clonotypes prevailed over the rest of the response. Cumulated frequencies of public TCR beta families served to identify carriers of CMV plus the relevant HLA.

The clonotype originates from a human donor in good health (CMV status not recorded). Some clones in this sample may be carry-over from other donors' samples. V is TRBV7-2 and J is TRBJ1-2; D is uncertain. The sample was PBMCs. This chain's CDR3 is CASSLGGLANYGYTF. The CDR3 DNA sequence: TGTGCCAGCAGCTTGGGAGGGCTAGCTAACTATGGCTACACCTTC.